Listed below are T cell receptor beta chains from one sample, sequenced in a study of blood T cell repertoires in COVID-19. TCRdb's copy holds only in-frame clones and misses some; the assay was immunoSEQ multiplex PCR. The sample holds 100,000 to 130,000 clones, around 89% seen once. The sample taken for sequencing was peripheral blood. The receptor set was obtained from a man between 40 and 49 years old with active or convalescent COVID-19. CDR3s include the opening cysteine and the closing phenylalanine or tryptophan. The D gene is left open where the match is weak. The size entry is marked missing in some rows and otherwise reads once, few, many or a size class.

J: TRBJ2-2; V: TRBV4-1; D: .; size: .; DNA: TGCGCCAGCAGCCAATGGGGGGAGCGGGTTGACGGGGAGCTGTTTTTT; CDR3: CASSQWGERVDGELFF
J: TRBJ1-2; V: TRBV19; D: .; size: .; DNA: TGTGCCAGTAGTAACAGGGCTAGGGGCTATGGCTACACCTTC; CDR3: CASSNRARGYGYTF
J: TRBJ2-2; V: TRBV6-5; D: .; size: .; DNA: TGTGCCATCACGGACTCCTCTTGGGGCGGGGAGCTGTTTTTT; CDR3: CAITDSSWGGELFF
J: TRBJ2-1; V: TRBV28; D: TRBD2; size: few; DNA: TGTGCCAGCAGTAGCGACTGGGCTAGCGGGAGGGCCAGGAATGAGCAGTTCTTC; CDR3: CASSSDWASGRARNEQFF
J: TRBJ2-1; V: TRBV5-1; D: TRBD2; size: .; DNA: TGCGCCAGCCGTCGGGGGGAAAACAATGAGCAGTTCTTC; CDR3: CASRRGENNEQFF
J: TRBJ1-1; V: TRBV7-9; D: .; size: .; DNA: TGTGCCAGCAGCTTGGAGTTAAGGACTGAAGCTTTCTTT; CDR3: CASSLELRTEAFF
J: TRBJ1-3; V: TRBV5-1; D: .; size: once; DNA: TGCGCCAGCAGCTTGGCCGGAACAGATTTTGGAAACACCATATATTTT; CDR3: CASSLAGTDFGNTIYF
J: TRBJ2-3; V: TRBV6-2/TRBV6-3; D: .; size: .; DNA: TGTGCCAGCAGTTACTTAGGGGGAATAACAGATACGCAGTATTTT; CDR3: CASSYLGGITDTQYF
J: TRBJ1-1; V: TRBV30; D: .; size: .; DNA: TGTGCCTCTTCTATGGGGGGGAGCACTGAAGCTTTCTTT; CDR3: CASSMGGSTEAFF
J: TRBJ1-3; V: TRBV4-1; D: TRBD1; size: .; DNA: TGCGCCAGCAGCCAACCGACAGGGGAGGCTGGAAACACCATATATTTT; CDR3: CASSQPTGEAGNTIYF
J: TRBJ2-7; V: TRBV9; D: .; size: .; DNA: TGTGCCAGCAGCGTAGGACAGAGTAATACCTACGAGCAGTACTTC; CDR3: CASSVGQSNTYEQYF
J: TRBJ1-3; V: TRBV5-1; D: TRBD1; size: .; DNA: TGCGCCAGCAGCTTACAGGGGGCTGGTGGAAACACCATATATTTT; CDR3: CASSLQGAGGNTIYF
J: TRBJ1-1; V: TRBV5-1; D: TRBD1; size: .; DNA: TGCGCCAGCAGCCTCGGCGGACAGGGGGGCCGAGCTTTCTTT; CDR3: CASSLGGQGGRAFF
J: TRBJ1-2; V: TRBV28; D: .; size: .; DNA: TGTGCCAGCACAACTGGCCTAGAAAGGTATGGCTACACCTTC; CDR3: CASTTGLERYGYTF
J: TRBJ2-5; V: TRBV6-2/TRBV6-3; D: .; size: .; DNA: TGTGCCAGCAGTCCAACACAGGTCCAAGAGACCCAGTACTTC; CDR3: CASSPTQVQETQYF
J: TRBJ1-2; V: TRBV3-1/TRBV3-2; D: .; size: .; DNA: TGTGCCAGCAGCCGCACAGGGATGGTTGGCTACACCTTC; CDR3: CASSRTGMVGYTF
J: TRBJ2-1; V: TRBV25-1; D: TRBD1; size: .; DNA: TGTGCCAGCAGTGAATCCCGGACAGGGAGGAGGGAGCAGTTCTTC; CDR3: CASSESRTGRREQFF
J: TRBJ2-5; V: TRBV21-1; D: .; size: .; DNA: TGTGCCAGCAGCTCTCGACAGGGGCAAGAGACCCAGTACTTC; CDR3: CASSSRQGQETQYF
J: TRBJ1-1; V: TRBV14; D: TRBD1; size: .; DNA: TGTGCCAGCAGCCAAAAAACTACAGGGGGCACTGAAGCTTTCTTT; CDR3: CASSQKTTGGTEAFF
J: TRBJ2-1; V: TRBV6-2/TRBV6-3; D: TRBD2; size: .; DNA: TGTGCCAGCACCCCGAGGGGCGGGAGAGCCTACAATGAGCAGTTCTTC; CDR3: CASTPRGGRAYNEQFF
J: TRBJ2-7; V: TRBV28; D: TRBD1; size: .; DNA: TGTGCCAGCAGTCGAACAGGGGGCGGAGGCCACGAGCAGTACTTC; CDR3: CASSRTGGGGHEQYF
J: TRBJ2-5; V: TRBV5-1; D: .; size: .; DNA: TGCGCCAGCAGCTCCCTGGGGGGGCAGAAGACCCAGTACTTC; CDR3: CASSSLGGQKTQYF
J: TRBJ2-7; V: TRBV12-3/TRBV12-4; D: TRBD2; size: .; DNA: TGTGCCAGCAGTCCGGTGGGAGGGGTCGAGCAGTACTTC; CDR3: CASSPVGGVEQYF
J: TRBJ2-7; V: TRBV5-1; D: .; size: .; DNA: TGCGCCAGCAGCTCGACTAACCCCTACGAGCAGTACTTC; CDR3: CASSSTNPYEQYF
J: TRBJ1-1; V: TRBV2; D: .; size: .; DNA: TGTGCCAGCAGTGAAGCGGATTTGGGCCGAATGGGCACTGAAGCTTTCTTT; CDR3: CASSEADLGRMGTEAFF
J: TRBJ2-3; V: TRBV5-6; D: .; size: .; DNA: TGTGCCAGCAGCTTGGGGGCGCTTACTAGCACAGATACGCAGTATTTT; CDR3: CASSLGALTSTDTQYF
J: TRBJ2-7; V: TRBV10-1; D: .; size: .; DNA: TGCGCCAGCGGGGACTCGTACTCCTACGAGCAGTACTTC; CDR3: CASGDSYSYEQYF
J: TRBJ1-3; V: TRBV9; D: TRBD1; size: .; DNA: TGTGCCAGCAGCGGAGGAACAGGGGTAGCTCCTGGAAACACCATATATTTT; CDR3: CASSGGTGVAPGNTIYF
J: TRBJ2-5; V: TRBV27; D: TRBD1; size: .; DNA: TGTGCCAGCAGTCCCGGGACAGTTGAGACCCAGTACTTC; CDR3: CASSPGTVETQYF
J: TRBJ1-2; V: TRBV3-1/TRBV3-2; D: TRBD1; size: .; DNA: TGTGCCAGCAGCCAAGGGCAGGGGGGCGATGGCTACACCTTC; CDR3: CASSQGQGGDGYTF
J: TRBJ2-1; V: TRBV11-1; D: TRBD2; size: .; DNA: TGTGCCAGCAGCTTAGAAGCGGGAGGTTTCAATGAGCAGTTCTTC; CDR3: CASSLEAGGFNEQFF
J: TRBJ1-1; V: TRBV20-1; D: TRBD1; size: .; DNA: TGCAGTGCTAGTGGGGCGACAGGGAGAGACACTGAAGCTTTCTTT; CDR3: CSASGATGRDTEAFF
J: TRBJ1-1; V: TRBV6-6; D: .; size: .; DNA: TGTGCCAGCAGTTACACTGAGTTGTCTACTGAAGCTTTCTTT; CDR3: CASSYTELSTEAFF
J: TRBJ2-7; V: TRBV6-5; D: .; size: .; DNA: TGTGCCAGCAGTTACGACAGGAAAGGCTACGAGCAGTACTTC; CDR3: CASSYDRKGYEQYF
J: TRBJ1-6; V: TRBV7-2; D: TRBD1; size: .; DNA: TGTGCCAGCAGCTGGGACAGCGATAATTCACCCCTCCACTTT; CDR3: CASSWDSDNSPLHF
J: TRBJ1-5; V: TRBV15; D: .; size: .; DNA: TGTGCCACCAGCAGAGGTGGAGAGAGCAATCAGCCCCAGCATTTT; CDR3: CATSRGGESNQPQHF
J: TRBJ2-6; V: TRBV4-3; D: .; size: few; DNA: TGCGCCAGCAGCCGAGACCAAACAGCTGGGGCCAACGTCCTGACTTTC; CDR3: CASSRDQTAGANVLTF
J: TRBJ1-2; V: TRBV9; D: .; size: .; DNA: TGTGCCAGCAGCGTAGGTGGGGGCACAGGAGGCTACACCTTC; CDR3: CASSVGGGTGGYTF
J: TRBJ1-2; V: TRBV28; D: TRBD1; size: .; DNA: TGTGCCAGCACCAAGACAGGGCGGGATGGCTACACCTTC; CDR3: CASTKTGRDGYTF
J: TRBJ2-7; V: TRBV18; D: .; size: .; DNA: TGTGCCAGCTCACCTCAGACTCGCGGCTCCTACGAGCAGTACTTC; CDR3: CASSPQTRGSYEQYF
J: TRBJ1-1; V: TRBV5-1; D: TRBD1; size: .; DNA: TGCGCCAGCAGCTCGGAGACAGGGCAGAACACTGAAGCTTTCTTT; CDR3: CASSSETGQNTEAFF
J: TRBJ2-1; V: TRBV7-8; D: .; size: .; DNA: TGTGCCAGCAGCTACCGACCTCTAGCCGGAGGGCCCTACAATGAGCAGTTCTTC; CDR3: CASSYRPLAGGPYNEQFF
J: TRBJ2-7; V: TRBV7-2; D: TRBD1; size: .; DNA: TGTGCCAGCAGAAGGTTACCCACGGGACAGGGATACGAGCAGTACTTC; CDR3: CASRRLPTGQGYEQYF
J: TRBJ2-7; V: TRBV28; D: TRBD2; size: .; DNA: TGTGCCAGCAGTTTCACTAGCGGGTACGAGCAGTACTTC; CDR3: CASSFTSGYEQYF
J: TRBJ2-1; V: TRBV5-8; D: .; size: .; DNA: TGTGCCAGCAGCTCTAGAGGGGGTGGTGAGCAGTTCTTC; CDR3: CASSSRGGGEQFF